The 18 T cell receptor beta chains below come from one sample, sequenced in a study of blood T cell repertoires in COVID-19. Profiling relied on immunoSEQ multiplex PCR, and the TCRdb table lists in-frame clones only, not all of them. The sample includes some 150,000 clones, roughly 82% of them seen just once. What was sequenced was peripheral blood. The receptors here all came from a man between 65 and 85 years old with acute or convalescent COVID-19.

In its sample, this clone was seen a few times. The chain is built from TRBV28 and TRBJ1-5; D is unresolved. The CDR3 extends over 13 amino acids. The germline V and J ends were trimmed by 3 bases and 0 bases, with 3 bases remaining between them. CDR1 is MDHEN, CDR2 SYDVKM, per germline. The CDR3 DNA reads as TGTGCCAGCAGTTTCTCTAGCAATCAGCCCCAGCATTTT. This sequence encodes CASSFSSNQPQHF.

The chain uses TRBV19 and TRBJ1-3, with D hard to call. Germline CDR1 and CDR2: LNHDA and SQIVND (reference sequence). Between the trimmed V and J ends, which lost 2 bases and 0 bases, there was a span of 5 bases. The length of the CDR3 is 14 residues. CDR3 in amino acids: CASSIRSSGNTIYF. The CDR3 nucleotides read TGTGCCAGTAGTATAAGGAGCTCTGGAAACACCATATATTTT.

The chain employs TRBV5-1 and TRBJ1-2; perhaps TRBD1 as D (6 bases). The CDR3 is 14 amino acids. Trimming took off 0 bases at V and 7 bases at J, with 13 bases between the two ends. Germline CDR1 SGHRS, CDR2 YFSETQ. This chain's CDR3 is CASSLGLQGLGYTF. The CDR3, as DNA: TGCGCCAGCAGCTTGGGATTACAGGGTCTTGGCTACACCTTC. Full variable domain (rest looked up from reference TRBV5-1 and TRBJ1-2): KAGVTQTPRYLIKTRGQQVTLSCSPISGHRSVSWYQQTPGQGLQFLFEYFSETQRNKGNFPGRFSGRQFSNSRSEMNVSTLELGDSALYLCASSLGLQGLGYTFGSGTRLTVV.

The chain uses TRBV27 and TRBJ1-6; the match to TRBD1 covers 7 bases. J gave up 10 bases and V 6 bases, and 15 bases lay outside the gene matches. This CDR3 has 16 residues. Germline V gene data show CDR1 as MNHEY and CDR2 as SMNVEV (reference sequence). The CDR3 region has the DNA TGTGCCAGCAGCCTGGTTGGCAGGGGGACTCGCTCACCCCTCCACTTT. This encodes CASSLVGRGTRSPLHF.

This chain links TRBV6-5 with TRBJ1-4, with unresolved D. The CDR3 totals 14 residues. V was pared by 2 bases and J by 8 bases, with 12 bases between. CDR1 and CDR2 from the germline V gene are MNHEY and SVGAGI. CDR3 sequence reads: CASSYPGNGEKLFF. Here the CDR3 DNA reads TGTGCCAGCAGTTACCCGGGTAATGGAGAAAAACTGTTTTTT.

This clone has a handful of counts. This chain links TRBV5-6 with TRBJ1-4; TRBD1 matches at 8 bases. CDR3 length: 14 amino acids. The germline V gene encodes CDR1 SGHDT and CDR2 YYEEEE. Unmatched junction bases numbered 0, after V lost 0 bases and J lost 5 bases. The CDR3 DNA sequence: TGTGCCAGCAGCTTGGACAGGGGGAATGAAAAACTGTTTTTT. The encoded protein is CASSLDRGNEKLFF.

This chain uses TRBV28 with TRBJ2-1; 10 bases are shared with TRBD1. The J segment lost 7 bases and the V segment lost 7 bases, leaving 10 bases of the junction unmatched. The CDR3 length is 15 residues. Per the germline V gene, CDR1 is MDHEN and CDR2 is SYDVKM. The CDR3 reads CASTRRDRGGNEQFF. The CDR3 DNA follows: TGTGCCAGCACCCGCCGGGACAGGGGAGGGAATGAGCAGTTCTTC.

CDR3 residues: CASSRTGTGNNEQFF. The CDR3 region has the DNA TGTGCCAGCAGTCGGACCGGGACAGGGAACAATGAGCAGTTCTTC. This chain connects TRBV27 to TRBJ2-1, with 9 bases matching TRBD1. Germline loops: CDR1 MNHEY, CDR2 SMNVEV (reference sequence). The CDR3 covers 15 residues. J was trimmed by 5 bases and V by 5 bases; bases with no gene match: 7.

This chain links TRBV10-2 with TRBJ2-3; D remains unclear. CDR3 size: 17 residues. V lost 6 bases, J lost 3 bases, and 22 bases lay in between. Germline V lookup: CDR1 WSHSY, CDR2 SAAADI. In DNA, the CDR3 is TGCGCCAGCAGAGACGTGGGCCGCCTAATAGGAACAGATACGCAGTATTTT. It specifies CASRDVGRLIGTDTQYF.

The chain carries TRBV21-1 and TRBJ1-1; no DNA check was done on the table's D call, TRBD1. TRBV21-1 counts as a pseudogene. The length of the CDR3 is 16 residues. The CDR3 here is CASSKYLGRAAPEAFF. The CDR3 coding sequence is TGTGCCAGCAGCAAATATCTGGGCAGGGCTGCTCCGGAAGCTTTCTTT.

The CDR3, as DNA: TGCGCCAGCAGCGGAACAGGGGGCCCGAACACCGGGGAGCTGTTTTTT. Residues: CASSGTGGPNTGELFF. The V gene is TRBV5-1, the J gene TRBJ2-2; 9 nucleotides agree with TRBD1. Germline CDR1 and CDR2: SGHRS and YFSETQ. The CDR3 extends over 16 amino acids. The V gene end was trimmed by 4 bases and the J gene end by 0 bases; junction bases not matched to a gene: 4.

The chain has TRBV9 and TRBJ2-1; the match to TRBD1 covers 7 bases. This CDR3 has 14 amino acids. From germline, CDR1 is SGDLS and CDR2 YYNGEE. V gave up 1 base and J gave up 2 bases; unmatched junction bases: 0. The CDR3 loop reads CASSVQGAYNEQFF. As DNA, the CDR3 is TGTGCCAGCAGCGTACAGGGGGCCTACAATGAGCAGTTCTTC.

This chain uses TRBV6-4 with TRBJ2-2; TRBD1 is a possible D gene (6 bases). The CDR3 consists of 14 residues. Germline V gene lookup returns CDR1 MRHNA and CDR2 SNTAGT. Between the trimmed V and J ends, which lost 6 bases and 1 base, there was a span of 9 bases. CDR3 coding DNA: TGTGCCAGCAGACCGGGACAGAACACCGGGGAGCTGTTTTTT. This translates into CASRPGQNTGELFF.

V is TRBV19 and J is TRBJ1-5; TRBD1 might be the D (6 bases). Germline V gives CDR1 LNHDA, CDR2 SQIVND (reference sequence). The CDR3 runs 13 residues. Trimming left V 5 bases short and J 6 bases short, with 11 bases between. The CDR3 here is CASSSGQTQPQHF. Here the CDR3 DNA reads TGTGCCAGTAGTTCCGGACAGACTCAGCCCCAGCATTTT.

The rearrangement uses TRBV7-3 and TRBJ2-1; 8 bases are a match to TRBD1. The CDR3 runs to 16 residues. Germline CDR1 SGHTA, CDR2 FQGTGA. Trimming took 4 bases from V and 4 from J; bases not matched to a gene: 9. The CDR3 spells CASSYYRGAGYNEQFF. Here the CDR3 DNA reads TGTGCCAGCAGCTACTACAGGGGGGCAGGGTACAATGAGCAGTTCTTC.

This clone was observed once. The V gene is TRBV11-2, the J gene TRBJ2-7; D not certain. Trimming removed 0 bases from V and 7 bases from J, with 13 bases in between. This CDR3 region has 14 residues. The germline gives CDR1 SGHAT, CDR2 FQNNGV. In DNA, the CDR3 is TGTGCCAGCAGCTTAGATTCCCCAGGCCGGGAGCAGTACTTC. Translated, it gives CASSLDSPGREQYF. Looking up the rest from reference TRBV11-2 and TRBJ2-7 gives the full variable domain: EAGVAQSPRYKIIEKRQSVAFWCNPISGHATLYWYQQILGQGPKLLIQFQNNGVVDDSQLPKDRFSAERLKGVDSTLKIQPAKLEDSAVYLCASSLDSPGREQYFGPGTRLTVT.

The chain is built from TRBV6-6 and TRBJ1-2; tentatively, D is TRBD1 (5 bases). The CDR3 length is 14 residues. Germline values: CDR1 MNHNY, CDR2 SVGAGI (reference sequence). Trimming removed 5 bases from V and 6 bases from J, with 16 bases in between. The CDR3 is CASSTGLQGNGYTF. Written as DNA, the CDR3 is TGTGCCAGCAGTACGGGACTTCAGGGAAATGGCTACACCTTC.

The rearrangement uses TRBV11-2 and TRBJ2-6; 9 bases are shared with TRBD1. CDR1 is SGHAT and CDR2 is FQNNGV in the germline V gene. V dropped 4 bases and J dropped 0; count of bases not matched to a gene: 7. The CDR3 consists of 18 residues. Here the CDR3 DNA reads TGTGCCAGCAGCTCTAGGACAGGGGACCTCTCTGGGGCCAACGTCCTGACTTTC. The encoded protein is CASSSRTGDLSGANVLTF.